Here is one TCR beta chain with its context. Original methodology: Reference gene primer amplification yielded estimated nucleated cell counts. Produced via immunoSEQ multiplex PCR; TCRdb's table is partial and in-frame only. V and J calls and clone size follow that table, whereas D and trimming were derived from the DNA. The sample holds about 210,000 clones, approximately 84% seen once. In germline, CDR1 is SNHLY, CDR2 FYNNEI. This CDR3 is 14 amino acids long. The ends were cut back, 7 bases at V and 5 bases at J, with 17 bases in the middle. This sample is drawn from a study of blood T cell repertoires in COVID-19. Study in general: COVID-19 samples collected from the United States, Italy and Spain covered acute and convalescent phases. The cDNA or gDNA used as material had been derived from T cells, B-cell-depleted T cells, or PBMCs.

Sequenced: peripheral blood. This TCR derives from a woman aged 45-65 years with active or convalescent COVID-19. The chain links TRBV2 to TRBJ1-1, with D maybe TRBD1 (5 bases). CDR3 loop: CASMAGHGGTEAFF. Written as DNA, the CDR3 is TGTGCCAGCATGGCCGGACATGGTGGGACTGAAGCTTTCTTT.